This T cell receptor (beta chain) was found in a study of Graves' ophthalmopathy and Graves' hyperthyroidism. The authors enrolled newly diagnosed hyperthyroidism patients aged 18 to 65 with under 2 months' duration. The diagnosis was founded upon clinical symptoms, serum thyroxine, TRAb, thyroid ultrasound and orbital computed tomography. V lost 2 bases and J 2 bases, leaving 10 bases between the germline ends. The CDR3 is 16 residues long. The germline CDR1 and CDR2 sequences are MNHEY and SMNVEV (reference sequence). From RNA, the CDR3 regions of TCR beta chains were amplified and sequenced. After a first-round RT-PCR with HTBI primers, a second-round multiplex PCR was run. TCRdb itself ran the multiplex PCR reads through MiXCR, one entry per CDR3 protein. Found here are approximately 380,000 distinct CDR3 sequences, about 21% of them singletons; the top ten hold under 3.5%.

This sequence joins TRBV27 and TRBJ1-6; D not certain. Input material: peripheral blood. The source of this sequence is a woman aged 18-29 years with stable Graves' hyperthyroidism. The CDR3 DNA sequence: TGTGCCAGCAGTTTAGACGGGGTCGCCTATAATTCACCCCTCCACTTT. Translated, it gives CASSLDGVAYNSPLHF.